The entry below gives a single TCR beta chain sequence along with its context. Its antigen is unknown. The entry originates in a study of cytomegalovirus exposure and HLA in healthy donors. For the study at large: Assignment to the Caucasian-associated ancestry cluster applied to more than 75% of the roughly 420 genotyped donors. Study-wide points: Later findings reportedly placed an Asian-associated ancestry cluster below the roughly 690-donor mean for N-insertions.

CDR1 and CDR2 from the germline V gene are MNHEY and SVGAGI. V lost 11 bases and J 2 bases, leaving 15 bases between the germline ends. The CDR3 has 13 amino acids. PCR used 60 Vbeta primers and 13 Jbeta primers. The table came from immunoSEQ multiplex PCR; TCRdb's copy has only in-frame clones and leaves some out. This sample has approximately 150,000 clones, with about three quarters found just once. The specimen sequenced was PBMCs. This clonotype was obtained from a male donor in good health and CMV-seronegative. The rearrangement joins TRBV6-5 to TRBJ2-5; D possibly corresponds to TRBD1 (6 bases). The CDR3 protein is CAAGDRRQETQYF. The CDR3 DNA reads TGTGCCGCAGGGGATAGACGGCAAGAGACCCAGTACTTC.